This TCR beta chain was captured in a study of blood T cell repertoires in COVID-19. On the study more broadly: The United States, Italy and Spain were the sources of the acute and convalescent COVID-19 samples.

J gave up 11 bases and V 2 bases, and 7 bases lay outside the gene matches. Germline V gene sequence: CDR1 SGHTA, CDR2 FQGNSA. This CDR3 comprises 13 residues. Here immunoSEQ multiplex PCR was the method, and the copy in TCRdb shows in-frame clones only, minus some. The repertoire has 300,000 to 400,000 clones, roughly 89% of them found once; the top ten carry 9.9%. This clonotype was obtained from a man aged 30-40 years with COVID-19, enrolled during active disease. The V call is TRBV7-2, the J call TRBJ2-3; 7 bases are shared with TRBD2. The sequenced sample was peripheral blood. CDR3 in DNA: TGTGCCAGCAGCTTACTAGCGGAGAGGGGGCAGTATTTT. Translated, it gives CASSLLAERGQYF. The whole variable domain, remainder taken from reference TRBV7-2 and TRBJ2-3, is GAGVSQSPSNKVTEKGKDVELRCDPISGHTALYWYRQSLGQGLEFLIYFQGNSAPDKSGLPSDRFSAERTGGSVSTLTIQRTQQEDSAVYLCASSLLAERGQYFGPGTRLTVL.